The 14 T cell receptor beta chains reported below all come from one sample, sequenced in a study of control samples from healthy donors and cancer patients. Clones were sequenced by immunoSEQ multiplex PCR, and TCRdb holds only the in-frame ones, with some missing. This table holds approximately 120,000 clones, 75% to 90% found once. Sequencing was performed on blood. The receptors stem from a woman in her forties or fifties in good health.

The chain recombines TRBV12-3 or TRBV12-4 with TRBJ2-5; TRBD2 is a possible D gene (6 bases). This CDR3 comprises 12 residues. Trimming removed 8 bases from V and 10 bases from J, with 17 bases in between. The CDR3 DNA follows: TGTGCCAGCGCCCCCCGGAGGGTGGACCAGTACTTC. This encodes CASAPRRVDQYF.

This chain uses TRBV4-1 with TRBJ1-2; D perhaps matches TRBD1 (6 bases). The germline V gene encodes CDR1 MGHRA and CDR2 YSYEKL. Trimming cost V 1 base and J 4 bases, with 13 bases left between them. CDR3 size: 15 residues. CDR3 region: CASSQVGADSYGYTF. Written as DNA, the CDR3 is TGCGCCAGCAGCCAAGTGGGGGCAGACAGCTATGGCTACACCTTC.

This chain links TRBV6-1 with TRBJ2-7; the D is unclear. From germline, CDR1 is MNHNS and CDR2 SASEGT. The CDR3 totals 15 residues. The V and J ends lost 0 bases and 6 bases respectively, with 15 bases between them. CDR3: CASSEALWVPFEQYV. In DNA, the CDR3 is TGTGCCAGCAGTGAAGCGCTTTGGGTCCCTTTCGAGCAGTACGTC.

The chain combines TRBV19 with TRBJ1-5, with TRBD1 identical over 10 bases. The CDR3 length is 16 residues. With 4 bases clipped from V and 6 bases from J, the junction kept 9 bases outside the gene matches. Germline V gene lookup returns CDR1 LNHDA and CDR2 SQIVND (reference sequence). DNA of the CDR3: TGTGCCAGTAGTAGGGGCGGACAGGGGGGCTCTCAGCCCCAGCATTTT. Its translation is CASSRGGQGGSQPQHF.

V is TRBV18 and J is TRBJ1-5, with D unclear. The CDR3 runs to 12 residues. Germline V gene sequence: CDR1 KGHSH, CDR2 LQKENI. V lost 3 bases and J 3 bases, leaving 3 bases between the germline ends. In DNA, the CDR3 is TGTGCCAGCTCACCGTTCAATCAGCCCCAGCATTTT. Amino acids: CASSPFNQPQHF.

This chain links TRBV7-3 with TRBJ1-1; D call uncertain. From germline, CDR1 is SGHTA and CDR2 FQGTGA. The CDR3 is made up of 13 amino acids. V was shortened by 4 bases and J by 1 base, with 7 bases between the two germline ends. The CDR3 loop is CASSSGGNTEAFF. As DNA, the CDR3 is TGTGCCAGCAGCTCGGGTGGGAACACTGAAGCTTTCTTT.

V usage is TRBV29-1 and J usage is TRBJ2-1; D not resolved. Trimming removed 7 bases at V and 0 bases at J, with 10 bases between. The CDR3 runs to 13 residues. Germline CDR1 SQVTM, CDR2 ANQGSEA. CDR3 loop: CSAIRGSYNEQFF. The CDR3 DNA reads TGCAGCGCTATCCGTGGCTCCTACAATGAGCAGTTCTTC.

The chain combines TRBV9 with TRBJ1-3, with TRBD1 matching 9 bases. This CDR3 spans 15 amino acids. Germline V lookup: CDR1 SGDLS, CDR2 YYNGEE. Germline trimming cut 3 bases from V and 2 bases from J; bases unmatched to any gene: 3. In nucleotides, the CDR3 is TGTGCCAGCAGCGCGGACAGGGGAACTGGAAACACCATATATTTT. Translated: CASSADRGTGNTIYF.

CDR3 in DNA: TGTGCCACCAGTGATTTGGAGGGGCGTTCGGGCAATGAGCAGTTCTTC. Protein: CATSDLEGRSGNEQFF. The chain has TRBV24-1 and TRBJ2-1, with D perhaps TRBD1 or TRBD2 (5 bases each). The CDR3 is 16 residues long. Germline V gives CDR1 KGHDR, CDR2 SFDVKD. V was pared by 0 bases and J by 6 bases, with 14 bases between.

This clone was recorded once. The chain employs TRBV7-3 and TRBJ1-3, with D perhaps TRBD1 (5 bases). V lost 5 bases and J lost 4, with 9 bases in between. The germline V gene has CDR1 SGHTA and CDR2 FQGTGA. The CDR3 spans 13 residues. In DNA, the CDR3 is TGTGCCAGCAGCCAGGGCCTGGGAAACACCATATATTTT. It encodes CASSQGLGNTIYF.

The V gene is TRBV18, the J gene TRBJ1-5; 7 nucleotides line up with TRBD1. CDR1 and CDR2 (germline): KGHSH, LQKENI. With 3 bases clipped from V and 4 bases from J, the junction kept 6 bases outside the gene matches. This CDR3 contains 15 residues. The CDR3 DNA sequence: TGTGCCAGCTCACCTTATCAGGGGGAGAATCAGCCCCAGCATTTT. Residues: CASSPYQGENQPQHF.

V and J are TRBV19 and TRBJ2-2; 14 bases line up with TRBD2. The germline gives CDR1 LNHDA, CDR2 SQIVND (reference sequence). J lost 2 bases, V lost 8 bases, and 7 bases had no gene match. The CDR3 extends over 17 amino acids. Here the CDR3 reads CASWGGTSGSNTGELFF. The CDR3 nucleotides read TGTGCCAGTTGGGGGGGGACTAGCGGGAGTAACACCGGGGAGCTGTTTTTT.

The chain recombines TRBV12-1 with TRBJ2-3; the table's D call TRBD1 went unverified against the DNA. TRBV12-1 is listed as a pseudogene. This CDR3 comprises 15 residues. CDR3 DNA: TGTGCCATCCCCCGCCTGGCCCCGTCACAAGATACGCAGTATTTT. Protein: CAIPRLAPSQDTQYF.

The V and J genes are TRBV20-1 and TRBJ1-4; D gene ambiguous. The CDR3 is made up of 10 amino acids. Germline CDR1 reads DFQATT; CDR2 reads SNEGSKA (reference sequence). Trimming shortened V by 6 bases and J by 8 bases, and 7 bases separated the two germline ends. The CDR3 loop is CSAPGEKLFF. CDR3 nucleotide sequence: TGCAGTGCCCCTGGGGAAAAACTGTTTTTT.